This TCR beta chain was sequenced in a study of regulatory T cells in long-lasting Graves disease listed by TCRdb under 2021. For the wider study: Newly diagnosed Graves' disease patients had taken antithyroid drugs for less than 3 months. Patients with persistent Graves' disease were compared with patients with newly diagnosed Graves' disease using TCR sequencing and RNA sequencing of peripheral blood. The study was registered as a clinical trial and conducted in China. A total of about 33 samples were covered by TCR sequencing, comprising some 13 persistent and about 20 newly diagnosed Graves' disease patients. Results the study describes overall, beyond this receptor: Compared with newly diagnosed patients, persistent Graves' disease patients had lower TCR Shannon entropy and fewer highly expanded clones, which suggests clonal expansion. The authors acknowledged the small sample size as a limitation that may reduce accuracy. TRBV28, TRBJ1-2 and TRBJ2-5 were preferentially used in persistent disease, while TRBV20-1 and TRBJ2-1 were favored in newly diagnosed disease. Patients with persistent disease shared more public clonotypes (about 2,900) than newly diagnosed patients did (about 970). The study examined only peripheral blood because the primary lesion, thyroid tissue, could not be accessed. Sequencing and analysis were limited to the TCR beta chain.

CDR1 and CDR2 are read off the germline V gene as SGDLS and YYNGEE. V loses 4 bases of germline sequence and J loses 2 bases, and the interval between the two ends is 8 bases. Spanning cysteine to phenylalanine, the CDR3 consists of 13 amino acids. The only DNA kept is the CDR3, 39 bases in frame from the first base. This clonotype was detected many times. Its antigen specificity is not known. No qualities accompany the bases; no much larger clone lies one base away. Per the publication, the time point label means: newly diagnosed GD, antithyroid drugs for less than 3 months. For both TCR sequencing and RNA sequencing, RNA was extracted from PBMCs in TRIzol. Graves' disease was diagnosed according to American Thyroid Association guidelines. Patients were recruited from an endocrinology department in Xi'an, China. Each patient gave roughly 8.4 milliliters of peripheral blood, collected in an EDTA anticoagulant tube. PBMCs were isolated by Ficoll Paque Plus density gradient separation without further T cell sorting. RNA quality was checked with an Agilent 2100 Bioanalyzer and agarose gel, and concentration with a NanoDrop 2000.

Libraries were constructed by multiplex PCR. TCRdb shows the sequencer as Illumina HiSeq 4000. To build TCR beta libraries, CDR3 regions were amplified by Arm-PCR using iRepertoire HTBI primers. Before sequencing, the PCR products went through gel purification. The original methods were these. Across samples, 60 to 80 TRBV and 13 to 15 TRBJ segments were identified and used for gene usage analysis of CDR3 amino acid clonotypes. Filtered high-quality paired reads were merged into contigs using COPE and FqMerger. BLAST was used to align contigs to IMGT TRBV, TRBD and TRBJ reference genes, with CDR3 defined following IMGT. Highly expanded clones were defined as clonotypes with a frequency above 0.1%. Shannon entropy was used to measure repertoire diversity, and the Gini coefficient was used to measure V-J evenness. Clonotypes shared by more than one individual were considered public. TCRdb cleaned the public reads at Q25 with fastp, built clones with MiXCR and kept in-frame beta chains. Entries that share a CDR3 protein sequence are merged under the most common genes and DNA. For this entry, the V and J calls and clone size follow TCRdb and not the study's own pipeline. Counted in this sample were around 360,000 distinct CDR3 sequences; around 16% of them appeared once. Together, the top ten hold over 20% of the sample.

These data were likewise used in another study, on T cells in Graves' hyperthyroidism and ophthalmopathy. Per that second paper: A patient counted as having stable Graves' hyperthyroidism if no progression to ophthalmopathy occurred over 18 months of follow-up. Hyperthyroidism patients were newly diagnosed, with disease duration under 2 months, and aged 18 to 65 years. The study excluded patients with uncontrolled infections, other autoimmune diseases, pregnancy or lactation. Diagnoses were established on the basis of clinical symptoms, serum thyroxine and TRAb, thyroid ultrasound, and orbital computed tomography. A first-round RT-PCR of the TCR CDR3 used the HTBI primer set with the Qiagen OneStep RT-PCR kit. Most expanded thyroid clonotypes (frequency above 0.001) were also detected in blood, suggesting blood repertoires may reflect thyroid immune responses. In cross-validation, a model built on a 13 V-J signature told ophthalmopathy apart from stable hyperthyroidism with roughly 87% sensitivity and roughly 83% specificity, and in testing the same model reached 80%/75%. In validation, progression to ophthalmopathy was predicted by the model with around 71% sensitivity and 72.22% specificity, a median of around 5.9 months before onset. To identify distinguishing TCR V-J signatures, a discovery cohort of roughly 100 patients was used, comprising 40 to 45 with Graves' ophthalmopathy and some 60 with stable Graves' hyperthyroidism. Whether ophthalmopathy could be predicted prospectively was tested in an independent validation cohort made up of approximately 19 hyperthyroidism patients plus 17 patients who later progressed to ophthalmopathy. For training and testing, the roughly 97 patients in the discovery cohort were randomly divided in a 7:3 ratio. In addition, the study compared T-cell repertoires in thyroid tissue and in blood from five or six Graves' hyperthyroidism patients. After sampling, hyperthyroidism patients received methimazole starting at 30 mg daily, and ophthalmopathy patients received high-dose intravenous methylprednisolone. Libraries were constructed in a second round of multiplex PCR, after which size selection and purification were performed. Sequencing of the libraries was done on an Illumina HiSeq2000 using paired-end 100 bp reads. Raw data were processed with SOAPnuke, discarding reads with adapters, uncalled bases, mean Phred below 15, or no exact constant-primer or identifier match. COPE v1.2.5 was used to merge high-quality paired reads, and clonotypes were defined as unique nucleotide sequences. MiTCR v1.1 was used to align clonotypes to the IMGT TRBV, TRBD and TRBJ reference segments. The analysis included only V-J combinations with a frequency above 0.0001, which together covered roughly 99% of the repertoires. The TCS score was defined as the ratio of F50 (clonal expansion) to E x V (chaos), calculated using BLOSUM62-based TCRdist between CDR3 peptides within each V-J. Welch's t-statistics and random forest reduced roughly 530 V-J features to 13, which were used in a naive Bayes classifier (R e1071). Sample size was not statistically predetermined, and blinding of investigators to group allocation was not performed. According to the paper, TCR Vbeta CDR3 sequencing was carried out on over 130 peripheral blood samples, which came from fewer than 50 ophthalmopathy, about 75 hyperthyroidism and about 17 progressor patients.

The clonotype was recovered from a young woman with Graves disease. Donor details come from another sample of the same person, matched by shared clones. The sample consisted of peripheral blood mononuclear cells (PBMCs), taken at new diagnosis, from a patient treated with antithyroid drugs. In this chain, TRBV9 is recombined with TRBJ2-3; the D gene is not confidently resolved. This receptor carries the CDR3 CASSPDHTDTQYF. The DNA is as follows: TGTGCCAGCAGCCCCGACCACACAGATACGCAGTATTTT.